This entry is about one T cell receptor beta chain. These data are taken from a study of blood T cells in healthy people across ages. Using a J-beta primer mix together with a sample-barcoded 5' primer, a second PCR was run for roughly 7 to 11 cycles. TCRdb redid the calling of the 5' RACE reads with MiXCR, one entry per CDR3 protein. This table holds hundreds of thousands of distinct CDR3 sequences, 45% to 50% found once. Trimming removed 2 bases from V and 7 bases from J, with 9 bases in between. This CDR3 has 12 amino acids. Germline V gene lookup returns CDR1 SGHRS and CDR2 YFSETQ. The authors drew approximately 9 milliliters of peripheral blood from each donor.

The chain carries TRBV5-1 and TRBJ2-5; D not resolved. The sequence came from an older woman in good health. The sequencing sample was made of blood. The CDR3 bases are TGCGCCAGCAGCTTTTACCGAGGGACCCAGTACTTC. Residues: CASSFYRGTQYF.